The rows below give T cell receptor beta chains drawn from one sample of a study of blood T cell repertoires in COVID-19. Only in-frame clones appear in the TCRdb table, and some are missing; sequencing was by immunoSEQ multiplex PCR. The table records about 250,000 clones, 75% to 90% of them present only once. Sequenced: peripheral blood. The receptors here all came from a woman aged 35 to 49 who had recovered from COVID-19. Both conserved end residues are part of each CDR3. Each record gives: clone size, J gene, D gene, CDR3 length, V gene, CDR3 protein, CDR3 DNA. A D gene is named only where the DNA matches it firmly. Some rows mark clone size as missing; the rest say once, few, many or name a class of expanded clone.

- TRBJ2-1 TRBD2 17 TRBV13 CASSSRVAGGSYNEQFF TGTGCCAGCAGCTCCCGGGTAGCGGGGGGTTCCTACAATGAGCAGTTCTTC
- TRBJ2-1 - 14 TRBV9 CASSVVSNNNEQFF TGTGCCAGCAGCGTAGTAAGCAATAACAATGAGCAGTTCTTC
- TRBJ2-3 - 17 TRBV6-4 CASSDSSGTGRTDTQYF TGTGCCAGCAGTGACTCTAGCGGGACAGGGCGTACAGATACGCAGTATTTT
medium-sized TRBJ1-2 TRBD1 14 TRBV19 CASNPQPGGWGYTF TGTGCCAGTAACCCTCAACCAGGGGGCTGGGGCTACACCTTC
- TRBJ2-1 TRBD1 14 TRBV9 CASSVTGGNHEQFF TGTGCCAGCAGCGTCACAGGGGGCAACCATGAGCAGTTCTTC
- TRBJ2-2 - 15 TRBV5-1 CASSLSTENTGELFF TGCGCCAGCAGCTTGAGCACCGAGAACACCGGGGAGCTGTTTTTT
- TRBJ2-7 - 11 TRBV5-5 CASSRGYEQYF TGTGCCAGCAGCAGGGGCTACGAGCAGTACTTC
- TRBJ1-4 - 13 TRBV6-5 CASRQGNNEKLFF TGTGCCAGTCGCCAGGGAAATAATGAAAAACTGTTTTTT
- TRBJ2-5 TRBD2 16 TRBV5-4 CASSPTSGRGQETQYF TGTGCCAGCAGCCCGACTAGCGGGAGGGGTCAGGAGACCCAGTACTTC
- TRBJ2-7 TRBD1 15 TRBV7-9 CASSLAGTGRNEQYF TGTGCCAGCAGCTTAGCCGGGACAGGGAGGAACGAGCAGTACTTC
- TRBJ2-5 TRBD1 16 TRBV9 CASSVSGTGGAETQYF TGTGCCAGCAGCGTCTCCGGGACAGGGGGCGCGGAGACCCAGTACTTC
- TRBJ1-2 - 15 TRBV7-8 CASSYLQGSMYGYTF TGTGCCAGCAGCTACCTACAGGGATCCATGTATGGCTACACCTTC
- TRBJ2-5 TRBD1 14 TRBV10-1 CASSAGTVQETQYF TGCGCCAGCAGTGCCGGGACAGTCCAAGAGACCCAGTACTTC
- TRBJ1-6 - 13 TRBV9 CASSSTYNSPLHF TGTGCCAGCAGCTCCACATATAATTCACCCCTCCACTTT
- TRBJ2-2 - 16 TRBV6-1 CASSEGWAGATGELFF TGTGCCAGCAGTGAAGGTTGGGCGGGGGCAACCGGGGAGCTGTTTTTT
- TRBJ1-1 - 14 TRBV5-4 CASSFGGENTEAFF TGTGCCAGCAGCTTCGGGGGAGAGAACACTGAAGCTTTCTTT
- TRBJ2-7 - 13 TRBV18 CASSPQNSYEQYF TGTGCCAGCTCTCCCCAGAACTCCTACGAGCAGTACTTC
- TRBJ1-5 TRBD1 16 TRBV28 CASSNLLTGEGQPQHF TGTGCCAGCAGCAATCTCCTGACAGGGGAAGGTCAGCCCCAGCATTTT
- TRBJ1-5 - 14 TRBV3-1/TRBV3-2 CASSNRDTNQPQHF TGTGCCAGCAGCAACCGGGACACCAATCAGCCCCAGCATTTT
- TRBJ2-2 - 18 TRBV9 CASSVFEGGLTNTGELFF TGTGCCAGCAGCGTCTTTGAGGGAGGTTTGACGAACACCGGGGAGCTGTTTTTT
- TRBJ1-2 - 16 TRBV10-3 CAISESLARASFGYTF TGTGCCATCAGTGAGTCTTTAGCGCGGGCTTCGTTTGGCTACACCTTC
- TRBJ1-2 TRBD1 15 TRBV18 CASSVDEGAPDGYTF TGTGCCAGCTCAGTAGACGAGGGGGCTCCCGACGGCTACACCTTC
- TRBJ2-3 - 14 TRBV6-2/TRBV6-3 CASSFSEGTDTQYF TGTGCCAGCAGTTTCTCTGAGGGCACAGATACGCAGTATTTT
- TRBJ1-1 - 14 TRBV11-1 CASSPRRLDTEAFF TGTGCCAGCAGCCCCCGGCGGTTGGACACTGAAGCTTTCTTT
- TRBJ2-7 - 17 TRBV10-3 CAISGLGGLGSPYEQYF TGTGCCATCAGTGGACTTGGGGGCTTAGGGAGCCCCTACGAGCAGTACTTC
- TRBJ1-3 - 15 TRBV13 CASSLGGQMRNTIYF TGTGCCAGCAGCTTAGGGGGCCAGATGAGAAACACCATATATTTT
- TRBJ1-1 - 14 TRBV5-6 CASTKEVANTEAFF TGTGCCAGCACCAAAGAAGTAGCGAACACTGAAGCTTTCTTT